Below, 18 T cell receptor beta chains from the same sample are listed, as sequenced in a study of cytomegalovirus exposure and HLA in healthy donors. This PCR relied on a set of 60 Vbeta primers and 13 Jbeta primers. Produced via immunoSEQ multiplex PCR; TCRdb's table is partial and in-frame only. The table lists around 100,000 clones, over 55% of them singletons. The sequenced material came from PBMCs. Every receptor here comes from a woman between 18 and 29 years old in good health and CMV-seropositive.

The chain couples TRBV27 to TRBJ2-7, with 10 bases lining up with TRBD2. The CDR3 has 15 amino acids. Germline CDR1 reads MNHEY; CDR2 reads SMNVEV (reference sequence). J gave up 2 bases and V 3 bases, and 4 bases lay outside the gene matches. The CDR3: CASSFLAGAAYEQYF. In DNA, the CDR3 is TGTGCCAGCAGTTTCCTAGCGGGGGCCGCCTACGAGCAGTACTTC.

In its sample, this clone was seen a few times. The chain combines TRBV4-3 with TRBJ2-7, with 8 positions matching TRBD1. Germline V lookup: CDR1 LGHNA, CDR2 YSLEER. The ends lost 3 bases at V and 6 bases at J; junction bases unmatched: 4. This CDR3 contains 13 residues. Written as DNA, the CDR3 is TGCGCCAGCAGCCACGGACAGGGCCGCGAGCAGTACTTC. Translated, it gives CASSHGQGREQYF.

The gene calls are TRBV30 and TRBJ1-2; unclear D gene. Trimming pared 0 bases from V and 6 bases from J, leaving 17 bases between. Germline V gene lookup returns CDR1 GTSNPN and CDR2 SVGIG (reference sequence). This CDR3 has 15 residues. The CDR3 loop is CAWSVRSDGSDGYTF. CDR3 nucleotides: TGTGCCTGGAGTGTACGAAGTGACGGGTCGGATGGCTACACCTTC.

The V and J genes are TRBV19 and TRBJ2-1; no clear D. The germline V and J ends were trimmed by 10 bases and 1 base, with 14 bases remaining between them. The CDR3 spans 14 residues. Germline CDR1 and CDR2: LNHDA and SQIVND (reference sequence). Here the CDR3 reads CATRGSTSYNEQFF. The CDR3 DNA follows: TGTGCCACCCGCGGAAGTACGTCCTACAATGAGCAGTTCTTC.

This clone was seen only a few times. Other DNA sequences in this specimen translate into the identical CDR3. This chain links TRBV27 with TRBJ2-7; D is uncertain. This CDR3 has 10 residues. Between the trimmed V and J ends, which lost 10 bases and 4 bases, there was a span of 8 bases. Per the germline V gene, CDR1 is MNHEY and CDR2 is SMNVEV (reference sequence). The CDR3 spells CAIEKYEQYF. In nucleotides, the CDR3 is TGTGCCATCGAGAAGTACGAGCAGTACTTC.

The gene calls are TRBV27 and TRBJ2-3, with 8 nucleotides matching TRBD2. This CDR3 contains 15 residues. Germline V CDR1 and CDR2: MNHEY, SMNVEV (reference sequence). After removal of 9 bases from V and 2 bases from J, the junction contained 10 bases not matched to a gene. CDR3 residues: CASKRGLTFTDTQYF. In DNA form, the CDR3 reads TGTGCCAGTAAGCGGGGGTTAACTTTCACAGATACGCAGTATTTT.

The V and J genes are TRBV28 and TRBJ1-3; D is ambiguous. CDR3 size: 11 residues. Germline V gene data show CDR1 as MDHEN and CDR2 as SYDVKM. V lost 4 bases, J lost 7 bases, and 5 bases lay in between. CDR3 DNA sequence: TGTGCCAGCAGTTACTCTAACACCATATATTTT. Translated, it gives CASSYSNTIYF.

In its sample, this clone was seen once. V gene TRBV5-1 combines with J gene TRBJ1-2, with TRBD1 matching over 9 bases. V was pared by 3 bases and J by 7 bases, with 7 bases of the junction left unmatched. Germline V gives CDR1 SGHRS, CDR2 YFSETQ. The CDR3 sequence is 14 residues long. CDR3 DNA: TGCGCCAGCAGCTCAACAGGGGGCTTGTCTGGCTACACCTTC. Translation gives CASSSTGGLSGYTF.

J is TRBJ2-3 and V is TRBV6-1; D is undetermined. There are 13 residues in the CDR3. With 3 bases removed from V and 6 bases from J, the gap between germline ends came to 10 bases. Germline V gene data show CDR1 as MNHNS and CDR2 as SASEGT. The CDR3 nucleotides read TGTGCCAGCAGTGACGGTTCTGCGGATACGCAGTATTTT. This sequence encodes CASSDGSADTQYF.

The chain's CDR3 is CASSEAGTNLEKLFF. For the CDR3, the DNA is TGCGCCAGCAGCGAAGCCGGGACAAATCTGGAAAAACTGTTTTTT. This rearrangement joins TRBV4-1 to TRBJ1-4; perhaps TRBD1 as D (6 bases). The CDR3 is 15 amino acids. Germline V gene sequence: CDR1 MGHRA, CDR2 YSYEKL. Trimming left V 5 bases short and J 8 bases short, with 18 bases between.

This clone was seen only a few times. The V call is TRBV28, the J call TRBJ1-2; TRBD1 is a possible D gene (5 bases). Trimming removed 6 bases at V and 5 bases at J, with 10 bases between. CDR1 and CDR2 (germline): MDHEN, SYDVKM. CDR3 length: 12 amino acids. The CDR3 bases are TGTGCCAGCAGCACGACAGATTATGGCTACACCTTC. Its protein product is CASSTTDYGYTF.

This chain uses TRBV9 with TRBJ2-7; TRBD2 matches at 7 bases. Per the germline V gene, CDR1 is SGDLS and CDR2 is YYNGEE. The CDR3 spans 15 residues. Trimming removed 0 bases from V and 7 bases from J; junction bases left unmatched: 10. The CDR3 is CASSVDPAGLGEQYF. CDR3 nucleotide sequence: TGTGCCAGCAGCGTAGACCCAGCGGGGTTGGGGGAGCAGTACTTC.

This chain connects TRBV19 to TRBJ1-1; 8 bases align to TRBD1. This CDR3 comprises 13 residues. V was pared by 2 bases and J by 10 bases, with 6 bases of the junction left unmatched. Germline V CDR1 and CDR2: LNHDA, SQIVND (reference sequence). In DNA, the CDR3 is TGTGCCAGTAGTATATCTGGACAGGGAGTAGCTTTCTTT. Translating it yields CASSISGQGVAFF.

This clone was seen a few times. The genes are TRBV4-2 and TRBJ1-1; 7 bases agree with TRBD1. The CDR3 has 15 amino acids. Germline CDR1 reads LGHNA; CDR2 reads YNFKEQ. J lost 0 bases, V lost 1 base, and 2 bases had no gene match. CDR3 sequence reads: CASSQGGQVNTEAFF. CDR3 sequence (DNA): TGTGCCAGCAGCCAAGGTGGACAGGTGAACACTGAAGCTTTCTTT.

This clone appeared a few times. The genes are TRBV15 and TRBJ1-1; D ambiguous. CDR3 length: 17 amino acids. Trimming stripped 0 bases from V and 6 bases from J, with 20 bases between. The germline V gene has CDR1 LNHNV and CDR2 YYDKDF (reference sequence). This chain's CDR3 is CATSRDILAGFGSEAFF. The CDR3 DNA is TGTGCCACCAGCAGAGATATCCTCGCGGGGTTCGGTTCTGAAGCTTTCTTT.

The rearrangement links TRBV7-2 to TRBJ1-2; D is perhaps TRBD1 (6 bases). Trimming left V 1 base short and J 8 bases short, with 11 bases between. The CDR3 runs to 13 residues. Germline assignment: CDR1 SGHTA and CDR2 FQGNSA. The DNA of the CDR3 is TGTGCCAGCAGCTTAGGCAGGGGTCTGGGCTACACCTTC. It is translated as CASSLGRGLGYTF. Full variable domain (missing parts from reference TRBV7-2 and TRBJ1-2): GAGVSQSPSNKVTEKGKDVELRCDPISGHTALYWYRQSLGQGLEFLIYFQGNSAPDKSGLPSDRFSAERTGGSVSTLTIQRTQQEDSAVYLCASSLGRGLGYTFGSGTRLTVV.

The V gene is TRBV6-5, the J gene TRBJ2-7, with a weak D call TRBD1 (6 bases). The CDR3 runs to 14 residues. V lost 2 bases, J lost 6 bases, and 14 bases lay in between. Germline V gives CDR1 MNHEY, CDR2 SVGAGI. CDR3 loop: CASSYGQGSGEQYF. CDR3 nucleotide sequence: TGTGCCAGCAGTTACGGGCAGGGGAGTGGCGAGCAGTACTTC.

This clone has just one count. V gene TRBV4-1 combines with J gene TRBJ2-7; D remains ambiguous. This CDR3 comprises 14 residues. Deletions cut 0 bases from V and 7 bases from J, with 13 bases between. The germline gives CDR1 MGHRA, CDR2 YSYEKL. The CDR3 loop is CASSQDWRLGEQYF. The CDR3 DNA reads TGCGCCAGCAGCCAAGATTGGCGCCTCGGGGAGCAGTACTTC.